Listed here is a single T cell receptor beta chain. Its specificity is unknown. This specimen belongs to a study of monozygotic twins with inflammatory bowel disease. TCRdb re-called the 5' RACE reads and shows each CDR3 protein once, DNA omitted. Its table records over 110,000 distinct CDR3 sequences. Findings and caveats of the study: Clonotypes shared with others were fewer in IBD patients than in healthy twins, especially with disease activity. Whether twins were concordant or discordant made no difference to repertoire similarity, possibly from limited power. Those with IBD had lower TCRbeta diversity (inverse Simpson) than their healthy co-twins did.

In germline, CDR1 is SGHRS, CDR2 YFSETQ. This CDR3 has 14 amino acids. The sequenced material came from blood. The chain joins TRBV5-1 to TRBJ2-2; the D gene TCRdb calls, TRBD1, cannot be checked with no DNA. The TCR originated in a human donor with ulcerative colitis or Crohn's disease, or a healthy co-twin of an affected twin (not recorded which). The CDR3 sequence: CSSSQGPNTGELFF.